This record covers a single TCR beta chain. Its antigen is as yet unknown. Other nucleotide sequences from this sample produce the same CDR3. The data were produced by immunoSEQ multiplex PCR, yet TCRdb's version contains in-frame clones alone and is incomplete. The sample lists roughly 100,000 clones; 90% to 95% were seen once. The data originate from a study of T cells in pancreatic ductal adenocarcinoma. Study-wide results and caveats: Blood had more productive templates and around 8.5-fold more unique clonotypes than tumor.

No neoadjuvant therapy was given to the selected pancreatic ductal adenocarcinoma patients before their surgery. The length of the CDR3 is 13 residues. V lost 0 bases and J 7 bases, leaving 7 bases between the germline ends. Germline V gene lookup returns CDR1 SGHAT and CDR2 FQNNGV. This chain connects TRBV11-2 to TRBJ1-5; D is ambiguous. This sequence was found in a human donor with pancreatic ductal adenocarcinoma. Material: PBMCs. In nucleotides, the CDR3 is TGTGCCAGCAGCTTAGATCGAGGCCAGCCCCAGCATTTT. This translates into CASSLDRGQPQHF.